This T cell receptor (beta chain) was observed in a study of cytomegalovirus exposure and HLA in healthy donors. Unrecorded immune exposures were likely, despite nominal health at sampling. Study-wide points: CMV antigen specificity of a few CMV-associated chains was confirmed in vitro. Whilst most TCR sequences proved rare, a subset of public TCRs occurred across many donors.

Trimming removed 6 bases from V and 1 base from J, with 10 bases in between. CDR1 and CDR2 from the germline V gene are MNHEY and SMNVEV (reference sequence). CDR3 size: 15 residues. The PCR ran on 60 Vbeta and 13 Jbeta primers. Using immunoSEQ multiplex PCR, the repertoire was profiled, and TCRdb retains in-frame clones only, with some absent. The profile shows about 160,000 clones, approximately 76% of them singletons. In the case of this clone: What it recognizes is unknown.

The rearrangement uses TRBV27 and TRBJ1-6; no clear D gene. The receptor was derived from a female donor in good health and CMV-seronegative. Specimen: PBMCs. The CDR3 DNA reads as TGTGCCAGCAGGACCCGGGAATCCTATAATTCACCCCTCCACTTT. Translated: CASRTRESYNSPLHF.